The 25 T cell receptor beta chains below were found in one sample sequenced in a study of cytomegalovirus exposure and HLA in healthy donors (dated by TCRdb to the late 2010s). The library relied on the immunoSEQ multiplex PCR assay. The multiplex PCR relied on a mix of 60 forward primers for TCR Vbeta segments and 13 reverse primers for TCR Jbeta segments. TCRdb limited this immuneACCESS table to in-frame rearrangements with V and J called. A share of clones is missing; checked studies link under half to unresolved V genes, and the rest is unexplained. The sample yields some 79,000 clones; over 70% were counted once. Jointly, the top ten make up 4.5% to 7% of the sample. What was sequenced was PBMCs. These receptors were collected from a male donor in good health and CMV-seropositive.

The chain carries TRBV25-1 and TRBJ1-2; 7 nucleotides agree with TRBD1. Germline V gene sequence: CDR1 MGHDK, CDR2 SYGVNS. CDR3 size: 14 residues. After removal of 2 bases from V and 5 bases from J, the junction contained 5 bases not matched to a gene. The CDR3 sequence: CASSEGTATYGYTF. The CDR3 nucleotides are TGTGCCAGCAGTGAAGGGACAGCGACTTATGGCTACACCTTC.

This chain joins TRBV18 and TRBJ1-2, with TRBD1 matching over 10 bases. Trimming removed 3 bases from V and 3 bases from J; junction bases left unmatched: 7. In germline, CDR1 is KGHSH, CDR2 LQKENI. The CDR3 is 16 amino acids. CDR3 in DNA: TGTGCCAGCTCACCGCAGACAGGGGGCAACGACTATGGCTACACCTTC. Translated: CASSPQTGGNDYGYTF.

The chain carries TRBV7-2 and TRBJ1-1; TRBD1 is a possible D gene (5 bases). Germline-derived CDR1 and CDR2 are SGHTA and FQGNSA. V was pared by 1 base and J by 4 bases, with 13 bases between. The CDR3 spans 15 residues. CDR3 DNA: TGTGCCAGCAGCTTAGGAGCAGGGCTGGGCACTGAAGCTTTCTTT. This sequence encodes CASSLGAGLGTEAFF.

V is TRBV4-2 and J is TRBJ1-1; D is perhaps TRBD1 (5 bases). Looked up from germline, CDR1 is LGHNA and CDR2 is YNFKEQ. There are 16 residues in the CDR3. The V end lost 3 bases, the J end lost 0 bases, and 14 bases lay between the germline ends. CDR3 in DNA: TGTGCCAGCAGCCAGACGCGGGGGACCATGAACACTGAAGCTTTCTTT. It specifies CASSQTRGTMNTEAFF.

This clone was found a few times. V is TRBV5-1 and J is TRBJ2-7, with 7 bases matching TRBD1. Germline V lookup: CDR1 SGHRS, CDR2 YFSETQ. The CDR3 loop spans 13 amino acids. V was clipped by 4 bases and J by 5 bases; unmatched bases: 6. As DNA, the CDR3 is TGCGCCAGCAGCGGGCCGGGACAGAACGAGCAGTACTTC. Translation gives CASSGPGQNEQYF.

CDR3 loop: CASSVEGWGQIFQETQYF. CDR3 bases: TGTGCCAGCAGCGTAGAGGGGTGGGGACAAATTTTCCAAGAGACCCAGTACTTC. The chain employs TRBV9 and TRBJ2-5; a weak D match, TRBD1 (6 bases). The CDR3 is made up of 18 amino acids. Trimming took 0 bases from V and 1 from J, leaving 19 bases between them. CDR1 and CDR2 (germline): SGDLS, YYNGEE.

This clone was counted ten times or more. The V call is TRBV6-6, the J call TRBJ1-1; 8 bases are shared with TRBD1. V lost 4 bases, J lost 4 bases, and 5 bases stayed unmatched. This CDR3 has 14 residues. Germline V gene lookup returns CDR1 MNHNY and CDR2 SVGAGI (reference sequence). The CDR3 DNA is TGTGCCAGCAGTTTCGCCGGGACAGGCACTGAAGCTTTCTTT. Translation: CASSFAGTGTEAFF.

The chain joins TRBV19 to TRBJ1-1; 8 bases are shared with TRBD1. This CDR3 comprises 14 residues. CDR1 is LNHDA and CDR2 is SQIVND in the germline V gene (reference sequence). V dropped 4 bases and J dropped 5; count of bases not matched to a gene: 6. CDR3 region: CASSTGGSGTEAFF. The DNA for the CDR3 is TGTGCCAGTAGTACAGGGGGCAGTGGGACTGAAGCTTTCTTT.

The chain combines TRBV6-5 with TRBJ2-7, with 8 nucleotides matching TRBD1. Germline V gene sequence: CDR1 MNHEY, CDR2 SVGAGI. The CDR3 spans 14 residues. V lost 5 bases, J lost 2 bases, and 5 bases stayed unmatched. The CDR3 spells CASSHGQGTYEQYF. The CDR3 DNA reads as TGTGCCAGCAGTCATGGACAGGGAACCTACGAGCAGTACTTC.

Of note for this clone: This likely comes from a read error, as the CDR3 has no conserved phenylalanine or tryptophan at its end. No DNA is shown, since the ends of the CDR3 on it are uncertain; the CDR3 is the one TCRdb lists. The rearrangement links TRBV20-1 to TRBJ2-7; the table gives TRBD2 as D, unverified against the DNA. The length of the CDR3 is 11 amino acids, counting both ends. In germline, CDR1 is DFQATT, CDR2 SNEGSKA (reference sequence). Here the CDR3 reads CSARAGGRAAL.

The sample holds one count of this clone. The chain carries TRBV13 and TRBJ1-5, with 7 bases lining up with TRBD1. The length of the CDR3 is 15 residues. Germline values: CDR1 PRHDT, CDR2 FYEKMQ (reference sequence). The V segment lost 4 bases and the J segment 2 bases; nucleotides outside the gene matches: 5. In nucleotides, the CDR3 is TGTGCCAGCAGCTGGACGGGACAGCGCAATCAGCCCCAGCATTTT. Amino acid sequence: CASSWTGQRNQPQHF. Using reference TRBV13 and TRBJ1-5 for the parts outside the CDR3, the full variable domain is AAGVIQSPRHLIKEKRETATLKCYPIPRHDTVYWYQQGPGQDPQFLISFYEKMQSDKGSIPDRFSAQQFSDYHSELNMSSLELGDSALYFCASSWTGQRNQPQHFGDGTRLSIL.

This clone appeared a few times. V is TRBV6-6 and J is TRBJ2-7; tentatively, D is TRBD1 (6 bases). Germline-derived CDR1 and CDR2 are MNHNY and SVGAGI (reference sequence). V lost 6 bases to trimming and J lost 0 bases, with 12 bases between them. This CDR3 is built from 14 residues. This chain's CDR3 is CASSLRTVSYEQYF. The CDR3 coding sequence is TGTGCCAGCAGCCTTCGGACAGTCTCCTACGAGCAGTACTTC.

This clone was observed a handful of times. The chain has TRBV10-3 and TRBJ2-7; D might be TRBD1 (5 bases). Germline CDR1 is ENHRY and CDR2 is SYGVKD. The V gene lost 4 bases and the J gene lost 0 bases, with 10 bases spanning the gap. The CDR3 runs 14 residues. This chain's CDR3 is CAISVGRASYEQYF. The CDR3 DNA is TGTGCCATCAGTGTCGGCAGGGCCTCCTACGAGCAGTACTTC.

J is TRBJ2-7 and V is TRBV11-2; D is unclear. The CDR3 spans 13 residues. Germline values: CDR1 SGHAT, CDR2 FQNNGV. Between the trimmed V and J ends, which lost 5 bases and 2 bases, there was a span of 10 bases. CDR3 sequence reads: CASSPRSPYEQYF. CDR3 nucleotide sequence: TGTGCCAGCAGCCCTCGGAGCCCCTACGAGCAGTACTTC.

V usage is TRBV18 and J usage is TRBJ2-2; unclear D gene. CDR3 length: 15 residues. V shed 4 bases and J shed 0 bases, with 9 bases lying between them. CDR1 is KGHSH, CDR2 LQKENI, per germline. The DNA for the CDR3 is TGTGCCAGCTCACGAGAGCAACCGAACACCGGGGAGCTGTTTTTT. Its protein is CASSREQPNTGELFF.

The V and J genes are TRBV28 and TRBJ1-5, with D tentatively TRBD1 (6 bases). The length of the CDR3 is 15 residues. Germline CDR1 is MDHEN and CDR2 is SYDVKM. Deletions cut 6 bases from V and 2 bases from J, with 14 bases between. Here the CDR3 reads CASRPDRLRNQPQHF. The DNA of the CDR3 is TGTGCCAGCAGACCAGACAGGTTACGCAATCAGCCCCAGCATTTT.

The chain recombines TRBV10-3 with TRBJ2-1; a possible D gene is TRBD2 (5 bases). The length of the CDR3 is 15 residues. Germline lookup yields CDR1 ENHRY and CDR2 SYGVKD. Trimming removed 5 bases from V and 5 bases from J, with 16 bases in between. The CDR3 here is CAISSQTTNHNEQFF. The CDR3 bases are TGTGCCATCAGTTCCCAGACTACCAATCACAATGAGCAGTTCTTC.

The chain couples TRBV15 to TRBJ2-5; TRBD1 matches 7 bases. The J call could be wrong; TRBJ2-7 is a better fit for the DNA end. CDR1 and CDR2 (germline): LNHNV, YYDKDF (reference sequence). The CDR3 is made up of 15 amino acids. CDR3 region: CATSREGGVVYEQYF. CDR3 DNA: TGTGCCACCAGCAGAGAAGGGGGCGTGGTCTACGAGCAGTACTTC.

This clone has a single count. V usage is TRBV18 and J usage is TRBJ2-3, with TRBD1 matching 8 bases. Germline values: CDR1 KGHSH, CDR2 LQKENI. Trimming at V came to 3 bases and at J to 5 bases, leaving 1 base not matched to a gene. The CDR3 has 13 amino acids. The CDR3 nucleotides are TGTGCCAGCTCACCCGGGACAGGAGATACGCAGTATTTT. It specifies CASSPGTGDTQYF.

This clone turned up a few times. The V call is TRBV7-2, the J call TRBJ2-2; 11 nucleotides agree with TRBD2. J gave up 4 bases and V 6 bases, and 7 bases lay outside the gene matches. There are 16 residues in the CDR3. Germline assignment: CDR1 SGHTA and CDR2 FQGNSA. The CDR3 region has the DNA TGTGCCAGCAGGACCGCCGGACTAGCGGGCACCGGGGAGCTGTTTTTT. Protein: CASRTAGLAGTGELFF. Combining the CDR3 with reference TRBV7-2 and TRBJ2-2 gives the whole variable domain GAGVSQSPSNKVTEKGKDVELRCDPISGHTALYWYRQSLGQGLEFLIYFQGNSAPDKSGLPSDRFSAERTGGSVSTLTIQRTQQEDSAVYLCASRTAGLAGTGELFFGEGSRLTVL.

This clone was observed once. The gene calls are TRBV9 and TRBJ2-5; 8 bases agree with TRBD1. The V gene's germline CDR1 is SGDLS and CDR2 YYNGEE. The junction had 6 bases not matched to a gene; V was cut back by 0 bases and J by 5 bases. The length of the CDR3 is 15 residues. The CDR3, as DNA: TGTGCCAGCAGCGTAGACAGGGGGTTGTCGGAGACCCAGTACTTC. This gives the protein CASSVDRGLSETQYF.

This clone was seen just once. The chain joins TRBV12-1 to TRBJ2-1; TRBD2, the D gene given by the table, was not confirmed from the DNA. TRBV12-1 is a pseudogene segment. The CDR3 contains 13 residues. The CDR3 region has the DNA TGTGCCAGCAGCTTACTATCTAACAATGAGCAGTTCTTC. Translation: CASSLLSNNEQFF.

V and J are TRBV10-3 and TRBJ2-1; possible D gene TRBD2, 6 bases. Trimming removed 5 bases from V and 9 bases from J, with 17 bases in between. CDR1 is ENHRY, CDR2 SYGVKD, per germline. The CDR3 is 14 residues long. DNA of the CDR3: TGTGCCATCAGTATGGACCGGAGGGTGGGTGAGCAGTTCTTC. It specifies CAISMDRRVGEQFF.

The rearrangement links TRBV5-8 to TRBJ1-5; D is possibly TRBD1 (5 bases). The CDR3 loop spans 16 amino acids. The V end was cut by 2 bases, the J end by 0 bases, with 12 bases between. Germline values: CDR1 SGHTS, CDR2 YDEGEE. CDR3 sequence reads: CASSLGAPFSNQPQHF. CDR3 sequence (DNA): TGTGCCAGCAGCTTAGGGGCACCGTTTAGCAATCAGCCCCAGCATTTT.

The table lists this clone with a few counts. The genes are TRBV6-5 and TRBJ1-4, with 8 nucleotides matching TRBD1. Unmatched junction bases numbered 9, after V lost 7 bases and J lost 8 bases. The CDR3 consists of 14 residues. The germline V gene encodes CDR1 MNHEY and CDR2 SVGAGI. The CDR3 spells CASTIRAGGEKLFF. DNA for the CDR3: TGTGCCAGCACCATAAGGGCAGGGGGCGAAAAACTGTTTTTT.